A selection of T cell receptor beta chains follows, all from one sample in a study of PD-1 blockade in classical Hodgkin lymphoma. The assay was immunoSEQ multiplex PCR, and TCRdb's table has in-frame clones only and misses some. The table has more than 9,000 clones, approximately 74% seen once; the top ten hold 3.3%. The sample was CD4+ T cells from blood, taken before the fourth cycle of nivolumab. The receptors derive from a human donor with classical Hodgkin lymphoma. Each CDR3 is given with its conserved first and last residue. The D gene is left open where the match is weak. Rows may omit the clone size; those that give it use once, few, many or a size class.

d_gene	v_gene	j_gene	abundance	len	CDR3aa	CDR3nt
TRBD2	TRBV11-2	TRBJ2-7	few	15	CASSVALAGSYEQYF	TGTGCCAGCAGCGTTGCCCTAGCGGGGTCCTACGAGCAGTACTTC
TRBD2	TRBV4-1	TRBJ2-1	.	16	CASSQALAGGNHEQFF	TGCGCCAGCAGCCAAGCCCTAGCGGGAGGGAACCATGAGCAGTTCTTC
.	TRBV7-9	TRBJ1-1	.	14	CASSFIGGNTEAFF	TGTGCCAGCAGCTTTATTGGGGGTAACACTGAAGCTTTCTTT
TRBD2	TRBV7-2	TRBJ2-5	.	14	CASSSLAGAGTQYF	TGTGCCAGCAGCTCCCTAGCGGGAGCAGGAACCCAGTACTTC
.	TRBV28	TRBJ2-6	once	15	CASRGTGSGANVLTF	TGTGCCAGCAGGGGGACCGGCTCTGGGGCCAACGTCCTGACTTTC
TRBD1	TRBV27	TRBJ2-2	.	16	CASSLRTGKVTGELFF	TGTGCCAGCAGTTTAAGGACAGGGAAAGTAACCGGGGAGCTGTTTTTT
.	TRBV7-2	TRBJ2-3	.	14	CASSQSISTDTQYF	TGTGCCAGCAGCCAAAGTATTAGCACAGATACGCAGTATTTT
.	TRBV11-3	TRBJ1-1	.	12	CASSLVWSEAFF	TGTGCCAGCAGCTTAGTGTGGTCCGAAGCTTTCTTT
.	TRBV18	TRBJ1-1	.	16	CASSPIGGGANTEAFF	TGTGCCAGCTCACCGATCGGTGGAGGGGCGAACACTGAAGCTTTCTTT
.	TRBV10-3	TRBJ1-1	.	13	CAISEEGRTEAFF	TGTGCCATCAGTGAGGAGGGAAGGACTGAAGCTTTCTTT
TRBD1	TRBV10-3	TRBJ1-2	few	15	CAISGKQGDSYGYTF	TGTGCCATCAGTGGCAAACAGGGGGATTCCTATGGCTACACCTTC
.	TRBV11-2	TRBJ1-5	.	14	CASSLGSSNQPQHF	TGTGCCAGCAGCTTAGGGTCTTCTAATCAGCCCCAGCATTTT
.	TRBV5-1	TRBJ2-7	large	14	CASSLDPSSYEQYF	TGCGCCAGCAGCTTGGATCCCTCATCCTACGAGCAGTACTTC
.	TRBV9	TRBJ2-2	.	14	CASNRDGNTGELFF	TGTGCCAGCAACCGGGACGGGAACACCGGGGAGCTGTTTTTT
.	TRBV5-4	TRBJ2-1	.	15	CASSKPQGPDNEQFF	TGTGCCAGCAGCAAACCACAGGGACCTGACAATGAGCAGTTCTTC
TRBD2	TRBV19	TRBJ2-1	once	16	CASSIIGLAGYNEQFF	TGTGCCAGTAGTATAATCGGACTAGCGGGATACAATGAGCAGTTCTTC
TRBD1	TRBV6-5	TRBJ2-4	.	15	CASRGSGQGKNIQYF	TGTGCCAGCAGGGGGAGTGGACAGGGCAAAAACATTCAGTACTTC
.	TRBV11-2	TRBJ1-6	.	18	CASSLRGGGSSYNSPLHF	TGTGCCAGCAGCCTCAGGGGAGGGGGGAGCTCCTATAATTCACCCCTCCACTTT
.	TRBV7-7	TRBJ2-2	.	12	CAVISNTGELFF	TGTGCTGTAATATCGAACACCGGGGAGCTGTTTTTT
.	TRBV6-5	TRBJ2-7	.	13	CASRRGSLYEQYF	TGTGCCAGCAGAAGAGGCAGCTTATACGAGCAGTACTTC
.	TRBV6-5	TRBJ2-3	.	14	CASSDREGTDTQYF	TGTGCCAGCAGTGACAGGGAGGGCACAGATACGCAGTATTTT
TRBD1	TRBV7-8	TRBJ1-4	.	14	CASSTGQGGEKLFF	TGTGCCAGCAGCACGGGACAGGGAGGAGAAAAACTGTTTTTT
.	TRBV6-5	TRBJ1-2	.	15	CASSPQAGSNYGYTF	TGTGCCAGCAGTCCCCAGGCAGGGAGTAACTATGGCTACACCTTC
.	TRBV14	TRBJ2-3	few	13	CAVRDVSTDTQYF	TGTGCCGTCCGGGACGTGAGCACAGATACGCAGTATTTT
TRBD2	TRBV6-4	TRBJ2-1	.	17	CASSDSRASGSRNEQFF	TGTGCCAGCAGTGACTCGCGGGCTAGCGGGAGTAGAAATGAGCAGTTCTTC
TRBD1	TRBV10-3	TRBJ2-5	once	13	CAISGQGTETQYF	TGTGCCATCAGCGGACAGGGTACAGAGACCCAGTACTTC
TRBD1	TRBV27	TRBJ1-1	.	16	CASSFGRQGVSTEAFF	TGTGCCAGCAGTTTCGGCCGACAGGGGGTATCGACTGAAGCTTTCTTT
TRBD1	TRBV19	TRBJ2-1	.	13	CASSVPQGIEQFF	TGTGCCAGTAGTGTCCCACAGGGGATTGAGCAGTTCTTC
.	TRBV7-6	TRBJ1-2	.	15	CASSPDGRGLYGYTF	TGTGCCAGCAGCCCGGACGGGAGGGGACTGTATGGCTACACCTTC
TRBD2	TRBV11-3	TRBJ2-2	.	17	CASSLKTGLAGLSELFF	TGTGCCAGCAGCCTAAAAACGGGACTAGCGGGATTGAGTGAGCTGTTTTTT
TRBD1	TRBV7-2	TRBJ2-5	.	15	CASSPRTGGSETQYF	TGTGCCAGCAGTCCAAGGACAGGGGGCTCGGAGACCCAGTACTTC
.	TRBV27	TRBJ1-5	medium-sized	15	CASSLAGMGNQPQHF	TGTGCCAGCAGTTTAGCGGGTATGGGCAATCAGCCCCAGCATTTT
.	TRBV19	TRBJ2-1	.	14	CASSRRGAYNEQFF	TGTGCCAGTAGTCGGAGAGGTGCCTACAATGAGCAGTTCTTC